This passage covers 30 T cell receptor beta chains from one sample sequenced in a study of cytomegalovirus exposure and HLA in healthy donors. 13 Jbeta primers and 60 Vbeta primers were used for the PCR. The repertoire was sequenced with immunoSEQ multiplex PCR; TCRdb's copy has only in-frame clones and lacks some. This table has hundreds of thousands of clones, roughly 85% appearing once. Material for sequencing was PBMCs. The receptors were sampled from a male donor in good health and CMV-seronegative.

The genes are TRBV4-3 and TRBJ2-7; possibly TRBD2 for D (6 bases). The CDR3 sequence is 13 residues long. Germline lookup yields CDR1 LGHNA and CDR2 YSLEER. Trimming shortened V by 4 bases and J by 3 bases, and 10 bases separated the two germline ends. The CDR3 DNA reads as TGCGCCAGCAGCCGACCCGGGGGCTACGAGCAGTACTTC. This sequence encodes CASSRPGGYEQYF.

This chain connects TRBV18 to TRBJ2-7; the D gene is possibly TRBD2 (6 bases). Germline V gives CDR1 KGHSH, CDR2 LQKENI. The CDR3 covers 14 residues. Trimming took off 4 bases at V and 2 bases at J, with 12 bases between the two ends. The CDR3 here is CASSLSGTPYEQYF. The CDR3, as DNA: TGTGCCAGCTCACTTTCCGGGACTCCCTACGAGCAGTACTTC.

The chain uses TRBV27 and TRBJ2-2; D not resolved. The CDR3 is 13 amino acids. Between the trimmed V and J ends, which lost 3 bases and 4 bases, there was a span of 6 bases. Germline CDR1 is MNHEY and CDR2 is SMNVEV (reference sequence). The CDR3 DNA sequence: TGTGCCAGCAGTTTCGAGCTCACCGGGGAGCTGTTTTTT. Protein sequence: CASSFELTGELFF.

As to this clone: One junction end disagrees with the germline gene, perhaps due to a read error. The V call is TRBV7-9, the J call TRBJ1-4; maybe TRBD1 (6 bases). The CDR3 spans 15 residues. Germline CDR1 SEHNR, CDR2 FQNEAQ (reference sequence). CDR3 DNA: TGTTCCAGCAGCCGTCTGGGGGCCTCTAATGAAAAACTGTTTTTT. Protein: CSSSRLGASNEKLFF.

This clone is a singleton in its sample. This chain connects TRBV15 to TRBJ2-5, with 12 bases lining up with TRBD2. The CDR3 has 16 amino acids. Per germline, CDR1 LNHNV and CDR2 YYDKDF (reference sequence). V lost 1 base and J lost 2; bases outside the gene matches: 2. The CDR3 sequence is CATSRAGTSGQETQYF. In DNA form, the CDR3 reads TGTGCCACCAGCAGAGCAGGGACTAGCGGGCAAGAGACCCAGTACTTC.

There are a few counts of this clone. The chain combines TRBV28 with TRBJ1-4; D unresolved. CDR1 and CDR2 from the germline V gene are MDHEN and SYDVKM. CDR3 size: 15 residues. Trimming stripped 4 bases from V and 0 bases from J, with 9 bases between. CDR3 loop: CASSSRDATNEKLFF. Written as DNA, the CDR3 is TGTGCCAGCAGTTCCCGGGATGCAACTAATGAAAAACTGTTTTTT.

V gene TRBV5-8 combines with J gene TRBJ1-1, with D hard to call. The CDR3 sequence is 11 residues long. With 4 bases removed from V and 1 base from J, the gap between germline ends came to 2 bases. Germline V CDR1 and CDR2: SGHTS, YDEGEE. DNA of the CDR3: TGTGCCAGCAGCCAGAACACTGAAGCTTTCTTT. This codes for CASSQNTEAFF. Supplemented by reference TRBV5-8 and TRBJ1-1, the full variable domain reads EAGVTQSPTHLIKTRGQQATLRCSPISGHTSVYWYQQALGLGLQFLLWYDEGEERNRGNFPPRFSGRQFPNYSSELNVNALELEDSALYLCASSQNTEAFFGQGTRLTVV.

The V call is TRBV7-9, the J call TRBJ2-1; TRBD1 matches 9 bases. CDR3 length: 15 amino acids. Germline loops: CDR1 SEHNR, CDR2 FQNEAQ (reference sequence). V gave up 5 bases and J gave up 8 bases; unmatched junction bases: 10. CDR3 in DNA: TGTGCCAGCAGCATGGGGGACAGGGAGGGAGATGAGCAGTTCTTC. Translation: CASSMGDREGDEQFF.

V is TRBV5-5 and J is TRBJ2-7, with TRBD2 identical over 12 bases. The CDR3 is 17 amino acids. Germline lookup yields CDR1 SGHKS and CDR2 YYEKEE (reference sequence). V shed 0 bases, J shed 4 bases, and the junction held 8 bases outside the gene matches. The CDR3 sequence is CASSLASSGGAGYEQYF. The CDR3 DNA is TGTGCCAGCAGCTTGGCCTCTAGCGGGGGGGCCGGGTACGAGCAGTACTTC. The variable domain in full, with the rest retrieved from reference TRBV5-5 and TRBJ2-7, is DAGVTQSPTHLIKTRGQQVTLRCSPISGHKSVSWYQQVLGQGPQFIFQYYEKEERGRGNFPDRFSARQFPNYSSELNVNALLLGDSALYLCASSLASSGGAGYEQYFGPGTRLTVT.

The V gene is TRBV7-9, the J gene TRBJ1-2, with D possibly matching TRBD1 (6 bases). Trimming took 4 bases from V and 4 from J, leaving 10 bases between them. The CDR3 loop spans 13 amino acids. Germline CDR1 SEHNR, CDR2 FQNEAQ (reference sequence). The CDR3 reads CASSSGDLYGYTF. CDR3 DNA sequence: TGTGCCAGCAGCTCAGGGGACCTCTATGGCTACACCTTC.

This clone was picked up a small number of times. The chain recombines TRBV19 with TRBJ2-7; weak D call: TRBD1 (5 bases). The CDR3 is 15 residues long. Germline lookup yields CDR1 LNHDA and CDR2 SQIVND (reference sequence). V gave up 5 bases and J gave up 3 bases, with 17 bases separating them. The CDR3 DNA follows: TGTGCCAGTAGTGGTTTGTCAGGGAAGTTCTACGAGCAGTACTTC. Translating it yields CASSGLSGKFYEQYF.

V usage is TRBV11-2 and J usage is TRBJ1-2; D may be TRBD1 (5 bases). Looked up from germline, CDR1 is SGHAT and CDR2 is FQNNGV. Trimming took off 5 bases at V and 7 bases at J, with 20 bases between the two ends. This CDR3 is 15 amino acids long. The CDR3 DNA sequence: TGTGCCAGCAGCCACGGCTCCGGGGGGACTCGTGGCTACACCTTC. As protein: CASSHGSGGTRGYTF.

This clone occurred a few times. The CDR3: CASSPTGSGNTIYF. The CDR3 DNA sequence: TGTGCCAGCAGTCCTACAGGGTCTGGAAACACCATATATTTT. This chain uses TRBV7-3 with TRBJ1-3; D may be TRBD1 (6 bases). The length of the CDR3 is 14 residues. V was shortened by 6 bases and J by 1 base, with 10 bases between the two germline ends. Germline assignment: CDR1 SGHTA and CDR2 FQGTGA.

The V gene is TRBV14, the J gene TRBJ1-2; D unclear. The CDR3 is 14 amino acids. Between the trimmed V and J ends, which lost 0 bases and 7 bases, there was a span of 12 bases. Germline assignment: CDR1 SGHDN and CDR2 FVKESK. The CDR3: CASSQEERVCGYTF. In nucleotides, the CDR3 is TGTGCCAGCAGCCAAGAGGAGAGGGTCTGTGGCTACACCTTC.

V gene TRBV25-1 combines with J gene TRBJ2-4, with a weak D call TRBD2 (6 bases). CDR3 length: 18 residues. The germline gives CDR1 MGHDK, CDR2 SYGVNS. V was clipped by 2 bases and J by 1 base, with 18 bases between them. In nucleotides, the CDR3 is TGTGCCAGCAGTGAAGGGGGTCCGGCGGGGAATGCCAAAAACATTCAGTACTTC. It specifies CASSEGGPAGNAKNIQYF.

DNA of the CDR3: TGTGCCAGCAGTTCCTTCGGGGGTGAAAAACTGTTTTTT. Its translation: CASSSFGGEKLFF. The chain employs TRBV6-6 and TRBJ1-4; possible D gene TRBD1, 5 bases. This CDR3 region has 13 residues. The germline V gene encodes CDR1 MNHNY and CDR2 SVGAGI (reference sequence). V lost 4 bases to trimming and J lost 7 bases, with 10 bases between them.

The CDR3 region is CASSPGTTGNTIYF. The CDR3 DNA reads TGTGCCAGCAGCCCCGGGACAACTGGAAACACCATATATTTT. This chain joins TRBV5-6 and TRBJ1-3; D might be TRBD1 (6 bases). The CDR3 spans 14 residues. Germline V lookup: CDR1 SGHDT, CDR2 YYEEEE. Trimming took 4 bases from V and 2 from J, leaving 10 bases between them.

The J gene is TRBJ1-3, the V gene TRBV5-1; 11 nucleotides align to TRBD1. The CDR3 consists of 16 residues. The V gene end was trimmed by 5 bases and the J gene end by 3 bases; junction bases not matched to a gene: 7. Germline V CDR1 and CDR2: SGHRS, YFSETQ. This chain's CDR3 is CASSSGQGAIGNTIYF. Here the CDR3 DNA reads TGCGCCAGCAGTTCAGGACAGGGGGCGATTGGAAACACCATATATTTT.

The chain joins TRBV6-4 to TRBJ2-1, with 10 bases lining up with TRBD2. CDR3 length: 16 residues. Germline CDR1 and CDR2: MRHNA and SNTAGT. After removal of 0 bases from V and 4 bases from J, the junction contained 3 bases not matched to a gene. The CDR3: CASSDSTSGFYNEQFF. DNA for the CDR3: TGTGCCAGCAGTGACTCGACTAGCGGGTTTTACAATGAGCAGTTCTTC.

The V call is TRBV19, the J call TRBJ1-5; 8 bases align to TRBD1. J lost 3 bases, V lost 5 bases, and 12 bases had no gene match. The germline gives CDR1 LNHDA, CDR2 SQIVND (reference sequence). The CDR3 runs to 17 residues. The CDR3 bases are TGTGCCAGTAGTGACCCTCTGACAGGGGCATCCAATCAGCCCCAGCATTTT. Its protein is CASSDPLTGASNQPQHF.

In regard to this clone: The junction departs from germline at one end; a sequencing error may be responsible. The V gene is TRBV27, the J gene TRBJ1-1, with D possibly being TRBD1 (6 bases). There are 15 residues in the CDR3. Germline assignment: CDR1 MNHEY and CDR2 SMNVEV (reference sequence). This CDR3 reads CASSLSGAQTPFLSF. The DNA of the CDR3 is TGTGCCAGCAGTTTATCGGGGGCCCAAACGCCATTCCTTTCTTTT.

V usage is TRBV15 and J usage is TRBJ2-5; tentatively, D is TRBD1 (6 bases). Trimming left V 2 bases short and J 6 bases short, with 13 bases between. Looked up from germline, CDR1 is LNHNV and CDR2 is YYDKDF (reference sequence). The CDR3 loop spans 14 amino acids. The CDR3 is CATSRHTGIKTQYF. The CDR3 DNA is TGTGCCACCAGCAGACACACAGGGATAAAGACCCAGTACTTC. Filled out from reference TRBV15 and TRBJ2-5, the complete variable domain reads DAMVIQNPRYQVTQFGKPVTLSCSQTLNHNVMYWYQQKSSQAPKLLFHYYDKDFNNEADTPDNFQSRRPNTSFCFLDIRSPGLGDTAMYLCATSRHTGIKTQYFGPGTRLLVL.

A few counts support this clone. In DNA form, the CDR3 reads TGTGCCAGCAGTGCCTTCGGTGGGAACACTGAAGCTTTCTTT. This codes for CASSAFGGNTEAFF. The J gene is TRBJ1-1, the V gene TRBV27; D gene unclear. CDR1 and CDR2 from the germline V gene are MNHEY and SMNVEV (reference sequence). The CDR3 is made up of 14 amino acids. Deletions cut 5 bases from V and 1 base from J, with 11 bases between.

The V call is TRBV27, the J call TRBJ1-5; D unresolved. V lost 2 bases and J 7 bases, leaving 12 bases between the germline ends. Per germline, CDR1 MNHEY and CDR2 SMNVEV (reference sequence). The CDR3 is made up of 14 amino acids. DNA for the CDR3: TGTGCCAGCAGTTTAACGGGTCGTATGCAGCCCCAGCATTTT. This sequence encodes CASSLTGRMQPQHF.

V and J are TRBV19 and TRBJ2-1; 7 bases line up with TRBD1. CDR1 and CDR2 from the germline V gene are LNHDA and SQIVND (reference sequence). The length of the CDR3 is 15 residues. V was clipped by 3 bases and J by 5 bases; unmatched bases: 7. The CDR3 sequence is CASSITGATNNEQFF. CDR3 coding DNA: TGTGCCAGTAGTATTACAGGGGCTACTAACAATGAGCAGTTCTTC.

The chain couples TRBV7-2 to TRBJ2-5, with TRBD2 as a possible D gene (5 bases). Per the germline V gene, CDR1 is SGHTA and CDR2 is FQGNSA. Trimming removed 5 bases from V and 5 bases from J, with 15 bases in between. This CDR3 is 14 amino acids long. The CDR3 sequence: CASSHLRARETQYF. Written as DNA, the CDR3 is TGTGCCAGCAGCCATCTGCGGGCAAGGGAGACCCAGTACTTC.

This clone was recorded a few times. V gene TRBV7-2 combines with J gene TRBJ2-5; 9 nucleotides align to TRBD2. After removal of 4 bases from V and 1 base from J, the junction contained 10 bases not matched to a gene. Germline V gene lookup returns CDR1 SGHTA and CDR2 FQGNSA. CDR3 length: 17 amino acids. The CDR3 reads CASSYFPASGVQETQYF. CDR3 DNA sequence: TGTGCCAGCAGCTACTTCCCAGCTAGCGGGGTCCAAGAGACCCAGTACTTC. The full variable domain, rest sourced from reference TRBV7-2 and TRBJ2-5, is GAGVSQSPSNKVTEKGKDVELRCDPISGHTALYWYRQSLGQGLEFLIYFQGNSAPDKSGLPSDRFSAERTGGSVSTLTIQRTQQEDSAVYLCASSYFPASGVQETQYFGPGTRLLVL.

The rearrangement uses TRBV5-6 and TRBJ1-2, with D possibly matching TRBD1 (6 bases). Germline V CDR1 and CDR2: SGHDT, YYEEEE. This CDR3 is built from 14 residues. V dropped 0 bases and J dropped 3 bases, with 9 bases sitting between them. The CDR3 sequence is CASSLGDTHYGYTF. CDR3 DNA: TGTGCCAGCAGCTTGGGGGACACCCACTATGGCTACACCTTC. Based on the CDR3 plus reference TRBV5-6 and TRBJ1-2, the full variable domain is DAGVTQSPTHLIKTRGQQVTLRCSPKSGHDTVSWYQQALGQGPQFIFQYYEEEERQRGNFPDRFSGHQFPNYSSELNVNALLLGDSALYLCASSLGDTHYGYTFGSGTRLTVV.

The chain couples TRBV4-1 to TRBJ2-7; 7 nucleotides align to TRBD1. CDR3 length equals 18 residues. Germline V gives CDR1 MGHRA, CDR2 YSYEKL. The V gene end was trimmed by 4 bases and the J gene end by 4 bases; junction bases not matched to a gene: 19. The CDR3 here is CASSRQGGPQGGSYEQYF. The CDR3 DNA follows: TGCGCCAGCAGCCGACAAGGGGGCCCTCAGGGTGGGAGTTACGAGCAGTACTTC.

This clone appeared once. The genes are TRBV7-9 and TRBJ2-7; 8 bases are a match to TRBD1. Germline CDR1 reads SEHNR; CDR2 reads FQNEAQ (reference sequence). V was pared by 5 bases and J by 3 bases, with 9 bases of the junction left unmatched. This CDR3 spans 15 amino acids. This chain's CDR3 is CASSPTGQGVYEQYF. CDR3 sequence (DNA): TGTGCCAGCAGCCCGACCGGACAGGGAGTCTACGAGCAGTACTTC.